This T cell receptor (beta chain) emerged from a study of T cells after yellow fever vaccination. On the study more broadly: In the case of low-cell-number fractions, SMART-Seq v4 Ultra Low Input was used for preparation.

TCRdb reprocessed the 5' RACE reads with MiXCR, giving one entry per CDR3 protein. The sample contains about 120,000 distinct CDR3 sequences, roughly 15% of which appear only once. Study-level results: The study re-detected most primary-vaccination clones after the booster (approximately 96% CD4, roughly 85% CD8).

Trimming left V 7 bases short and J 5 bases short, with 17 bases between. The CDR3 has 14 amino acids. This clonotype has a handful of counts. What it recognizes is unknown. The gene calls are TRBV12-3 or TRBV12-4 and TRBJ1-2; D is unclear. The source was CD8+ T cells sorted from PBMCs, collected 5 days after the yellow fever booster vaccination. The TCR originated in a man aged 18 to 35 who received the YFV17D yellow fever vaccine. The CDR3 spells CASKSFGFNYGYTF. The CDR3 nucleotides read TGTGCCAGCAAATCATTTGGGTTTAATTATGGCTACACCTTC.